This TCR beta chain was captured in a study of spatial heterogeneity in lung cancer. Trimming took 1 base from V and 5 from J; bases not matched to a gene: 2. In germline, CDR1 is MNHEY, CDR2 SVGEGT. This CDR3 has 15 residues. The time point was: sample taken at primary tumor resection. This clonotype has ten or more counts. Unique molecular identifiers tagged every individual TCR cDNA molecule. TCRdb re-analysed the 5' RACE reads in MiXCR, keeping a single row per CDR3 protein. Among about 38,000 distinct CDR3 sequences listed, 6.5% to 8.5% were seen once. The receptor's source is a male donor with early-stage non-small cell lung cancer. Material: PBMCs, obtained at surgery. The chain joins TRBV6-2 or TRBV6-3 to TRBJ1-5; TRBD1 matches at 10 bases. CDR3 DNA sequence: TGTGCCAGCAGTTACTGGGGGACAGGGGATCAGCCCCAGCATTTT. Amino acids: CASSYWGTGDQPQHF.